The entry below describes one T cell receptor beta chain. One Seattle source followed patients from active infection through their disease course. V shed 3 bases and J shed 4 bases, with 18 bases lying between them. Germline V gene lookup returns CDR1 SNHLY and CDR2 FYNNEI. This CDR3 has 16 residues. This entry belongs to a study of blood T cell repertoires in COVID-19. Whole-study context: Italy, Spain and the United States were the sources of the convalescent and acute COVID-19 samples. The cDNA or gDNA used as material had been derived from T cells, B-cell-depleted T cells, or PBMCs.

In the authors' workflow: Estimation of nucleated cell counts relied on the amplification of reference gene primers. Sequenced by immunoSEQ multiplex PCR; TCRdb stores in-frame clones only, minus some. For V, J and clone size, that table is used; D and trimming come from the DNA. The sample has some 150,000 clones, 80% to 90% seen once. The TCR sequence derives from a woman aged 60-75 years with COVID-19, enrolled during active disease. V and J are TRBV2 and TRBJ1-1; possibly TRBD1 for D (6 bases). Material for sequencing was peripheral blood. CDR3 sequence (DNA): TGTGCCAGCAGTGATCGCCCACAGGGAAGGAGCACTGAAGCTTTCTTT. Protein sequence: CASSDRPQGRSTEAFF.